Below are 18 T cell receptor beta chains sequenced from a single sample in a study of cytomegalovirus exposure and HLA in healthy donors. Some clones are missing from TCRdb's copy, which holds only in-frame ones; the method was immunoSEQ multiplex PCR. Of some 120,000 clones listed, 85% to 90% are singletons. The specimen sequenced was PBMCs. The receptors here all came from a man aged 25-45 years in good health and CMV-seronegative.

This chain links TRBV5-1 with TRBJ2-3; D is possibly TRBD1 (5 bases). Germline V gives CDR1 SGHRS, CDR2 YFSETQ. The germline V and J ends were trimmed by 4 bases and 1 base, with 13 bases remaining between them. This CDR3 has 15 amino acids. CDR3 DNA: TGCGCCAGCAGCATGGTGGAAGGGGGCACAGATACGCAGTATTTT. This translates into CASSMVEGGTDTQYF.

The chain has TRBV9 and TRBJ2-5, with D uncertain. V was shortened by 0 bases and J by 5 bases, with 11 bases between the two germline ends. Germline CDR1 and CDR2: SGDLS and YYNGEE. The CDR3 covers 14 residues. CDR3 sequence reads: CASSVVSSTETQYF. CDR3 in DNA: TGTGCCAGCAGCGTAGTTAGTAGCACGGAGACCCAGTACTTC.

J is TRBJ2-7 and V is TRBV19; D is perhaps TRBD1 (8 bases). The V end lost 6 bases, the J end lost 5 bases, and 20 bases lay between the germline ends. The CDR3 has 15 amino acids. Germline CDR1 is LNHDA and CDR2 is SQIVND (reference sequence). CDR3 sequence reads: CASSNPGQGGHEQYF. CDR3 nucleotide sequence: TGTGCCAGTAGCAACCCCGGACAGGGAGGGCACGAGCAGTACTTC.

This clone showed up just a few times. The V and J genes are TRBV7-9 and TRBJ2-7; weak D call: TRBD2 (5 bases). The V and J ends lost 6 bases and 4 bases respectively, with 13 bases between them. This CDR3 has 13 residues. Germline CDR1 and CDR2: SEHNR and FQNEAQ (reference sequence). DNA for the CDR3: TGTGCCAGCAGATCCACGGGCGGGTACGAGCAGTACTTC. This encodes CASRSTGGYEQYF.

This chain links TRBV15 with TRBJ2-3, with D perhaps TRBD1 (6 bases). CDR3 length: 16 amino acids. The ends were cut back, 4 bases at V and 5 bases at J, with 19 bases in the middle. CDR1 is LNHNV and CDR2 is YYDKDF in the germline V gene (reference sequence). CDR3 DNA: TGTGCCACCAGCAACATAAGCTGGGGGCCAGGAGATACGCAGTATTTT. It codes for CATSNISWGPGDTQYF.

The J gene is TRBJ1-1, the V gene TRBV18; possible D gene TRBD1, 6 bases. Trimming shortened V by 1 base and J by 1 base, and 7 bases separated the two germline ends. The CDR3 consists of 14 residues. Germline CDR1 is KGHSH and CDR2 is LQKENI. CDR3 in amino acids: CASSPQQGNTEAFF. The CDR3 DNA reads TGTGCCAGCTCACCACAACAGGGGAACACTGAAGCTTTCTTT.

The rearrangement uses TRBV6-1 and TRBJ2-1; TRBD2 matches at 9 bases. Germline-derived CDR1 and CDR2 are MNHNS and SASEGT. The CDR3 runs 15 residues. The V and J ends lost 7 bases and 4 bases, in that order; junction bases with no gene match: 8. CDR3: CASKGGSGGYNEQFF. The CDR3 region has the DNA TGTGCCAGCAAGGGAGGTAGCGGGGGATACAATGAGCAGTTCTTC.

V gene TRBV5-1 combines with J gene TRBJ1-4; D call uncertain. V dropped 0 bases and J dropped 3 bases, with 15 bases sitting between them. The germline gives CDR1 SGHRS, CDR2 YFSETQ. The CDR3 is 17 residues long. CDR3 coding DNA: TGCGCCAGCAGCTTGGTACCGGGAGGGTCGGCTAATGAAAAACTGTTTTTT. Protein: CASSLVPGGSANEKLFF.

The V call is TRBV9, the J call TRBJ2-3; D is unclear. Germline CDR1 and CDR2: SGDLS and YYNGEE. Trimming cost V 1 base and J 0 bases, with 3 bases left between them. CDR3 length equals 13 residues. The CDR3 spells CASSVLSTDTQYF. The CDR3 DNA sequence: TGTGCCAGCAGCGTACTAAGCACAGATACGCAGTATTTT.

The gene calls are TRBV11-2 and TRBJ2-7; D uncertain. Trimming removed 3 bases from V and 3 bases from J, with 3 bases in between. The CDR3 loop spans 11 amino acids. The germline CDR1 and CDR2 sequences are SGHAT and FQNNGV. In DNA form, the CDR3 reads TGTGCCAGCAGCTTCGTCTACGAGCAGTACTTC. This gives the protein CASSFVYEQYF. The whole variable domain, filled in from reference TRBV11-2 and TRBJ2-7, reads EAGVAQSPRYKIIEKRQSVAFWCNPISGHATLYWYQQILGQGPKLLIQFQNNGVVDDSQLPKDRFSAERLKGVDSTLKIQPAKLEDSAVYLCASSFVYEQYFGPGTRLTVT.

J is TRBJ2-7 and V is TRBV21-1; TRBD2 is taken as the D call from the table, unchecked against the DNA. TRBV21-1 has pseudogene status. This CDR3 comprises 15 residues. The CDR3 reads CASSFPGGRVHEQYF. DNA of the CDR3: TGTGCCAGCAGCTTCCCAGGAGGGAGAGTCCACGAGCAGTACTTC.

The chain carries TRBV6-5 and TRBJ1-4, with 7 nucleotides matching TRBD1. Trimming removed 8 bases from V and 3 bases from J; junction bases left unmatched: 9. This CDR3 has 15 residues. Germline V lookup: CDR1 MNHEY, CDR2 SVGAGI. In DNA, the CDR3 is TGTGCCAGCTCCCCGTCAGGGGGGTCTAATGAAAAACTGTTTTTT. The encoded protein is CASSPSGGSNEKLFF.

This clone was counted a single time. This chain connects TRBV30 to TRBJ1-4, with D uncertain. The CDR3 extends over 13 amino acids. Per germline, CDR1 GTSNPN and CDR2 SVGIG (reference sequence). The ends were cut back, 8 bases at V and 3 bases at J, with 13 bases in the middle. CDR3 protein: CAGRQSANEKLFF. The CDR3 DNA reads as TGTGCCGGGCGACAATCGGCTAATGAAAAACTGTTTTTT.

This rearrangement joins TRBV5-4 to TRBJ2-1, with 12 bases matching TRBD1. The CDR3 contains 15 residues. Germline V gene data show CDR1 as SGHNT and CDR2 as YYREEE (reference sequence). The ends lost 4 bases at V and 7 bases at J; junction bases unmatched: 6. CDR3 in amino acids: CASSPGQGARNEQFF. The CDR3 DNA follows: TGTGCCAGCAGCCCGGGACAGGGGGCGCGGAATGAGCAGTTCTTC.

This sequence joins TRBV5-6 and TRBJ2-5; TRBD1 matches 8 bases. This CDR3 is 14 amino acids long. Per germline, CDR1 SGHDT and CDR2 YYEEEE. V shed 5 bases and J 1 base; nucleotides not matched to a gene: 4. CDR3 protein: CASSPQGGQETQYF. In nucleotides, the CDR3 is TGTGCCAGCAGTCCACAGGGGGGCCAAGAGACCCAGTACTTC.

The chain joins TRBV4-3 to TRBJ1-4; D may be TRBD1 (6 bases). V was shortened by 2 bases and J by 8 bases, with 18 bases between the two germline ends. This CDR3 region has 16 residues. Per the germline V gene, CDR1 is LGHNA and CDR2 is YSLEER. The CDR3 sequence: CASSQTSDPGVEKLFF. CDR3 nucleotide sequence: TGCGCCAGCAGCCAAACCAGCGACCCAGGGGTCGAAAAACTGTTTTTT.

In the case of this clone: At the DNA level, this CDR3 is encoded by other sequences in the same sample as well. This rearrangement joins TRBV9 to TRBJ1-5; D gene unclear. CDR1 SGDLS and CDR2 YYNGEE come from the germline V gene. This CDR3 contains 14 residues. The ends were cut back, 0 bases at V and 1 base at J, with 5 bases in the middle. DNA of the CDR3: TGTGCCAGCAGCGTAGGTGGCAGCAATCAGCCCCAGCATTTT. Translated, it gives CASSVGGSNQPQHF. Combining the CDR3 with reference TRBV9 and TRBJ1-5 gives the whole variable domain DSGVTQTPKHLITATGQRVTLRCSPRSGDLSVYWYQQSLDQGLQFLIQYYNGEERAKGNILERFSAQQFPDLHSELNLSSLELGDSALYFCASSVGGSNQPQHFGDGTRLSIL.

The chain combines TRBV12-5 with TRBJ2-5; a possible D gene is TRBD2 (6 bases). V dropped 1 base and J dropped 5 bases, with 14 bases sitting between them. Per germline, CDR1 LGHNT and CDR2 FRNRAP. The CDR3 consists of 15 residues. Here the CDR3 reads CASGLAAGYLETQYF. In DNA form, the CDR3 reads TGTGCTAGTGGTTTGGCGGCGGGGTATTTGGAGACCCAGTACTTC.